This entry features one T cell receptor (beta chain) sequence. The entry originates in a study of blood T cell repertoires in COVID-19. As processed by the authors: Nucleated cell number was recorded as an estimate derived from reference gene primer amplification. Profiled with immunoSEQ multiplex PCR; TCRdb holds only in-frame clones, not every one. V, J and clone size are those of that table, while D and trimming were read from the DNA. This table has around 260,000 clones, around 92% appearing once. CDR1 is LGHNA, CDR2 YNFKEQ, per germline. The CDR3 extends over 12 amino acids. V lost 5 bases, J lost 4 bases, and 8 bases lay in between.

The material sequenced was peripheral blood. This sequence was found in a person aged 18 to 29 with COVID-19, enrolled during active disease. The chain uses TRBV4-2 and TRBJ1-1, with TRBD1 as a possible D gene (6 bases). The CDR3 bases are TGTGCCAGCAGCACAGGGCGCACTGAAGCTTTCTTT. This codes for CASSTGRTEAFF.